The clone carrying this TCR beta chain has more than one count but fewer than ten. Its specificity is unknown. The data originate from a study of T cell repertoires in cytomegalovirus infection. As for the study in general: The public TCR beta signatures pointed to both CMV infection and matching HLA type.

TCRdb re-derived calls from the reads in MiXCR, one entry per CDR3 protein. The data hold around 450,000 distinct CDR3 sequences, with 31% observed a single time. This CDR3 region has 13 residues. Trimming took off 6 bases at V and 1 base at J, with 9 bases between the two ends. CDR1 MNHNY and CDR2 SVGAGI come from the germline V gene (reference sequence). Regarding the study as a whole: HLA-C-restricted CMV-specific TCR beta clonotypes were dominant in the ex vivo response. Summed public TCR beta family frequency identified CMV carriers bearing the relevant HLA.

The sequenced sample consisted of PBMCs. The V gene is TRBV6-6, the J gene TRBJ1-1; D gene ambiguous. The source of this sequence is a human donor in good health (CMV status not recorded). Some clones in this sample may be carry-over from other donors' samples. This CDR3 reads CASRPFGNTEAFF. The CDR3 DNA is TGTGCCAGCAGACCCTTCGGGAACACTGAAGCTTTCTTT.